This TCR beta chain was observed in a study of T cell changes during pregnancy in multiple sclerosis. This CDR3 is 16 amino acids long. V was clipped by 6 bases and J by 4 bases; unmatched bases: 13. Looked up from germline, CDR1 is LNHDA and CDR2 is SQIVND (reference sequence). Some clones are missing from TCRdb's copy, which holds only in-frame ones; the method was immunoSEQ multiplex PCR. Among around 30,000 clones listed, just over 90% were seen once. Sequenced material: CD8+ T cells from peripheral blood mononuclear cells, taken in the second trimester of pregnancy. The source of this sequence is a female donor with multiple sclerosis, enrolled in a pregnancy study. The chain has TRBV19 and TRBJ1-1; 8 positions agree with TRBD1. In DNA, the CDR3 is TGTGCCAGTAGCCGACAGGGGAGGGGGTATCCCACTGAAGCTTTCTTT. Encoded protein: CASSRQGRGYPTEAFF.